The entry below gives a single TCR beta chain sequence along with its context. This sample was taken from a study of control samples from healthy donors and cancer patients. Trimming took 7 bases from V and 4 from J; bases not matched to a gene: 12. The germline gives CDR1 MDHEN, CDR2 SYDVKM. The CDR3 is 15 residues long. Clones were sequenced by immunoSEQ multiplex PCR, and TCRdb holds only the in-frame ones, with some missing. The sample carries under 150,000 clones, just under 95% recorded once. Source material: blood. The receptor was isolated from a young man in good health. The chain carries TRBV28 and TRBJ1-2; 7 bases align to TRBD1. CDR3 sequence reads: CASNSWFGDSYGYTF. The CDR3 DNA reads TGTGCCAGCAATTCTTGGTTTGGGGACAGCTATGGCTACACCTTC.